The 28 T cell receptor beta chains presented below share a single source sample, sequenced in a study of cytomegalovirus exposure and HLA in healthy donors. Assay used: immunoSEQ multiplex PCR; TCRdb lists only in-frame clones, some missing. The sample holds about 190,000 clones, over 65% seen once. What was sequenced was PBMCs. These receptors were collected from a man younger than 35 in good health and CMV-seropositive.

This clone was recorded at least ten times. The chain has TRBV2 and TRBJ2-3; D may be TRBD2 (5 bases). Germline loops: CDR1 SNHLY, CDR2 FYNNEI. The CDR3 has 13 amino acids. The germline V and J ends were trimmed by 3 bases and 7 bases, with 11 bases remaining between them. CDR3 amino acids: CASSEERSNTQYF. In nucleotides, the CDR3 is TGTGCCAGCAGTGAGGAGCGGTCCAATACGCAGTATTTT.

V usage is TRBV7-2 and J usage is TRBJ2-7; 7 bases fit TRBD2. This CDR3 region has 11 residues. Germline-derived CDR1 and CDR2 are SGHTA and FQGNSA. The V gene end was trimmed by 8 bases and the J gene end by 7 bases; junction bases not matched to a gene: 5. CDR3 bases: TGTGCCAGCGGGAGGGCCCGTGAGCAGTACTTC. As protein: CASGRAREQYF. Full variable domain (remainder filled in from reference TRBV7-2 and TRBJ2-7): GAGVSQSPSNKVTEKGKDVELRCDPISGHTALYWYRQSLGQGLEFLIYFQGNSAPDKSGLPSDRFSAERTGGSVSTLTIQRTQQEDSAVYLCASGRAREQYFGPGTRLTVT.

V usage is TRBV5-4 and J usage is TRBJ2-1; 10 nucleotides match TRBD2. The CDR3 has 15 residues. V lost 4 bases and J lost 9; bases outside the gene matches: 10. CDR1 and CDR2 from the germline V gene are SGHNT and YYREEE (reference sequence). The CDR3 is CASSPTSGKTSEQFF. The CDR3 DNA is TGTGCCAGCAGCCCCACTAGCGGGAAAACAAGTGAGCAGTTCTTC.

This clone appeared once. J is TRBJ2-7 and V is TRBV28; no definite D call. There are 11 residues in the CDR3. The ends were cut back, 6 bases at V and 4 bases at J, with 7 bases in the middle. Germline V gene sequence: CDR1 MDHEN, CDR2 SYDVKM. The CDR3: CASRRRYEQYF. For the CDR3, the DNA is TGTGCCAGCAGGCGTCGGTACGAGCAGTACTTC.

This clone has only one observation. The chain recombines TRBV5-8 with TRBJ2-5; D is perhaps TRBD2 (6 bases). Looked up from germline, CDR1 is SGHTS and CDR2 is YDEGEE. The CDR3 has 17 amino acids. V was cut by 1 base and J by 5 bases, with 21 bases left in between. This CDR3 is CASSLSGLGGRGETQYF. In nucleotides, the CDR3 is TGTGCCAGCAGCTTGTCCGGTTTGGGAGGTCGGGGGGAGACCCAGTACTTC.

This sequence joins TRBV9 and TRBJ2-1, with 11 bases lining up with TRBD2. Unmatched junction bases numbered 10, after V lost 4 bases and J lost 7 bases. The germline V gene encodes CDR1 SGDLS and CDR2 YYNGEE. This CDR3 contains 16 residues. For the CDR3, the DNA is TGTGCCAGCAGCCCCCTAGCGGGAGGTGTGTGGAATGAGCAGTTCTTC. Its translation is CASSPLAGGVWNEQFF.

The rearrangement joins TRBV4-3 to TRBJ2-1; 7 nucleotides agree with TRBD1. Germline CDR1 and CDR2: LGHNA and YSLEER. Losses at the gene ends were 4 bases for V and 5 bases for J; bases not matched to a gene: 5. This CDR3 has 14 residues. In nucleotides, the CDR3 is TGCGCCAGCAGCCCCCGGGACAGAGACAATGAGCAGTTCTTC. It specifies CASSPRDRDNEQFF.

CDR3 in amino acids: CARRAGGVNTGELFF. CDR3 DNA sequence: TGTGCCCGCCGGGCTGGCGGGGTGAACACCGGGGAGCTGTTTTTT. This chain joins TRBV30 and TRBJ2-2; D possibly corresponds to TRBD2 (6 bases). The CDR3 sequence is 15 residues long. From germline, CDR1 is GTSNPN and CDR2 SVGIG (reference sequence). V shed 8 bases and J shed 1 base, with 17 bases lying between them.

The chain recombines TRBV4-3 with TRBJ2-3; no clear D gene. Germline-derived CDR1 and CDR2 are LGHNA and YSLEER. Trimming left V 4 bases short and J 0 bases short, with 11 bases between. The CDR3 runs to 15 residues. The DNA for the CDR3 is TGCGCCAGCAGCCTCCAGCTAGTAAGCACAGATACGCAGTATTTT. Translated, it gives CASSLQLVSTDTQYF.

V and J are TRBV13 and TRBJ2-7; 7 nucleotides match TRBD2. The V segment lost 5 bases and the J segment 7 bases; nucleotides outside the gene matches: 5. The CDR3 runs to 12 residues. The germline gives CDR1 PRHDT, CDR2 FYEKMQ (reference sequence). Here the CDR3 reads CASSLGGNEQYF. The CDR3 coding sequence is TGTGCCAGCAGCCTGGGGGGGAATGAGCAGTACTTC. Looking up the rest from reference TRBV13 and TRBJ2-7 gives the full variable domain: AAGVIQSPRHLIKEKRETATLKCYPIPRHDTVYWYQQGPGQDPQFLISFYEKMQSDKGSIPDRFSAQQFSDYHSELNMSSLELGDSALYFCASSLGGNEQYFGPGTRLTVT.

The gene calls are TRBV4-2 and TRBJ2-5; 11 nucleotides match TRBD2. The CDR3 length is 17 residues. From germline, CDR1 is LGHNA and CDR2 YNFKEQ. J was trimmed by 2 bases and V by 0 bases; bases with no gene match: 5. The CDR3 here is CASSQDRLAGGQETQYF. Written as DNA, the CDR3 is TGTGCCAGCAGCCAAGATCGTCTAGCGGGAGGACAAGAGACCCAGTACTTC.

This chain uses TRBV5-1 with TRBJ2-3; 11 bases align to TRBD2. V was clipped by 4 bases and J by 3 bases; unmatched bases: 10. Looked up from germline, CDR1 is SGHRS and CDR2 is YFSETQ. The CDR3 spans 17 residues. The CDR3 spells CASSGVLAGVRTDTQYF. As DNA, the CDR3 is TGCGCCAGCAGCGGGGTACTAGCGGGAGTTCGTACAGATACGCAGTATTTT.

Only a few counts were recorded for this clone. This chain connects TRBV19 to TRBJ2-7, with D maybe TRBD1 (5 bases). This CDR3 region has 14 residues. Trimming removed 1 base from V and 1 base from J, with 8 bases in between. Germline CDR1 reads LNHDA; CDR2 reads SQIVND (reference sequence). The CDR3 DNA follows: TGTGCCAGTAGTATAGGCAGGGAATCCTACGAGCAGTACTTC. Protein sequence: CASSIGRESYEQYF. Together with reference TRBV19 and TRBJ2-7, the CDR3 gives the full variable domain: DGGITQSPKYLFRKEGQNVTLSCEQNLNHDAMYWYRQDPGQGLRLIYYSQIVNDFQKGDIAEGYSVSREKKESFPLTVTSAQKNPTAFYLCASSIGRESYEQYFGPGTRLTVT.

The gene calls are TRBV6-6 and TRBJ2-1; the D gene is possibly TRBD2 (7 bases). The CDR3 has 15 residues. V was shortened by 1 base and J by 7 bases, with 14 bases between the two germline ends. Germline V gives CDR1 MNHNY, CDR2 SVGAGI (reference sequence). The CDR3 here is CASSYFRGRGNEQFF. The CDR3 DNA follows: TGTGCCAGCAGTTACTTCCGAGGGAGGGGGAATGAGCAGTTCTTC.

The chain uses TRBV4-1 and TRBJ2-3, with TRBD2 matching over 7 bases. CDR1 and CDR2 (germline): MGHRA, YSYEKL. The CDR3 totals 16 residues. V shed 0 bases, J shed 4 bases, and the junction held 7 bases outside the gene matches. In DNA form, the CDR3 reads TGCGCCAGCAGCCAAGATTGGGGGAGGGCCGCAGATACGCAGTATTTT. It is translated as CASSQDWGRAADTQYF.

The chain carries TRBV9 and TRBJ2-5; TRBD2 is a possible D gene (6 bases). V gave up 0 bases and J gave up 4 bases, with 13 bases separating them. CDR3 length: 15 residues. From germline, CDR1 is SGDLS and CDR2 YYNGEE. DNA for the CDR3: TGTGCCAGCAGCGTAGGTTCTCCTAGCGTAGAGACCCAGTACTTC. It codes for CASSVGSPSVETQYF.

The V gene is TRBV4-1, the J gene TRBJ2-2; TRBD2 might be the D (7 bases). CDR1 is MGHRA, CDR2 YSYEKL, per germline. Trimming removed 0 bases at V and 6 bases at J, with 11 bases between. The CDR3 totals 15 residues. CDR3 loop: CASSQEEGGAGELFF. CDR3 bases: TGCGCCAGCAGCCAAGAAGAGGGGGGGGCCGGGGAGCTGTTTTTT.

This clone was observed a single time. CDR3 DNA sequence: TGTGCCAGCAGGGCGATAGCGGGAAGGACAGATACGCAGTATTTT. It yields the protein CASRAIAGRTDTQYF. The J gene is TRBJ2-3, the V gene TRBV7-8; 8 nucleotides line up with TRBD2. CDR3 length: 15 amino acids. Trimming at V came to 6 bases and at J to 3 bases, leaving 8 bases not matched to a gene. In germline, CDR1 is SGHVS, CDR2 FQNEAQ.

The sample holds one count of this clone. This chain links TRBV7-2 with TRBJ2-1; D is possibly TRBD1 (7 bases). From germline, CDR1 is SGHTA and CDR2 FQGNSA. Trimming stripped 5 bases from V and 9 bases from J, with 11 bases between. This CDR3 spans 12 amino acids. The CDR3 sequence is CASSVQGGEQFF. The CDR3 DNA follows: TGTGCCAGCAGCGTCCAGGGGGGTGAGCAGTTCTTC.

The chain is built from TRBV7-6 and TRBJ2-5; a weak D match, TRBD1 (7 bases). The germline V gene has CDR1 SGHVS and CDR2 FNYEAQ. This CDR3 comprises 13 residues. The ends were cut back, 5 bases at V and 10 bases at J, with 17 bases in the middle. CDR3 sequence: CASSPRQGGDQYF. The CDR3 nucleotides are TGTGCCAGCAGCCCAAGACAGGGCGGGGACCAGTACTTC.

V usage is TRBV6-5 and J usage is TRBJ1-5; 8 bases agree with TRBD1. The CDR3 covers 16 residues. After removal of 2 bases from V and 6 bases from J, the junction contained 9 bases not matched to a gene. The germline V gene encodes CDR1 MNHEY and CDR2 SVGAGI. CDR3 residues: CASSYLPQGAGQPQHF. The DNA for the CDR3 is TGTGCCAGCAGTTACCTCCCGCAGGGGGCCGGTCAGCCCCAGCATTTT.

The chain employs TRBV5-1 and TRBJ1-3; D not resolved. V was trimmed by 0 bases and J by 2 bases, leaving 9 bases between them. The CDR3 contains 15 residues. Germline V gene data show CDR1 as SGHRS and CDR2 as YFSETQ. In DNA, the CDR3 is TGCGCCAGCAGCTTGGTGGCGGAAGCTGGAAACACCATATATTTT. Amino acid sequence: CASSLVAEAGNTIYF.

CDR3 DNA sequence: TGTGCCAGCAGCGCCCCGGGACAGGGATCCAATGAGCAGTTCTTC. This sequence encodes CASSAPGQGSNEQFF. The V call is TRBV7-8, the J call TRBJ2-1; 9 nucleotides agree with TRBD1. The CDR3 is 15 residues long. The germline V gene has CDR1 SGHVS and CDR2 FQNEAQ. Losses at the gene ends were 5 bases for V and 6 bases for J; bases not matched to a gene: 8.

CDR3: CASIIQGAPAFF. The DNA for the CDR3 is TGTGCCAGCATCATCCAGGGGGCGCCTGCTTTCTTT. The J gene is TRBJ1-1, the V gene TRBV28; 8 bases are shared with TRBD1. Looked up from germline, CDR1 is MDHEN and CDR2 is SYDVKM. The ends lost 7 bases at V and 11 bases at J; junction bases unmatched: 9. The CDR3 is 12 residues long.

The genes are TRBV28 and TRBJ2-3; D not resolved. Trimming stripped 5 bases from V and 6 bases from J, with 6 bases between. The CDR3 loop spans 11 amino acids. Germline lookup yields CDR1 MDHEN and CDR2 SYDVKM. The CDR3 sequence is CASSPEDTQYF. The CDR3 DNA reads TGTGCCAGCAGTCCCGAGGATACGCAGTATTTT.

In this sample, this clone turned up many times. The chain employs TRBV19 and TRBJ1-5; 8 bases line up with TRBD1. Germline CDR1 reads LNHDA; CDR2 reads SQIVND (reference sequence). This CDR3 has 16 amino acids. Trimming took 4 bases from V and 4 from J; bases not matched to a gene: 9. In nucleotides, the CDR3 is TGTGCCAGTAGTAAGGGACAGGTGAGCGTGAATCAGCCCCAGCATTTT. This codes for CASSKGQVSVNQPQHF.

This clone occurred a few times. This chain joins TRBV25-1 and TRBJ1-2; D call uncertain. The germline CDR1 and CDR2 sequences are MGHDK and SYGVNS. V lost 5 bases and J lost 4, with 8 bases in between. This CDR3 region has 12 residues. CDR3 loop: CASSYNSYGYTF. The DNA for the CDR3 is TGTGCCAGCAGTTATAACAGCTATGGCTACACCTTC.

This clone was recorded a few times. The chain has TRBV30 and TRBJ1-2, with 7 positions matching TRBD1. After removal of 3 bases from V and 8 bases from J, the junction contained 9 bases not matched to a gene. This CDR3 spans 13 amino acids. Germline V CDR1 and CDR2: GTSNPN, SVGIG (reference sequence). CDR3 loop: CAWSPGQAQGYTF. In DNA form, the CDR3 reads TGTGCCTGGAGCCCAGGACAGGCTCAGGGCTACACCTTC.